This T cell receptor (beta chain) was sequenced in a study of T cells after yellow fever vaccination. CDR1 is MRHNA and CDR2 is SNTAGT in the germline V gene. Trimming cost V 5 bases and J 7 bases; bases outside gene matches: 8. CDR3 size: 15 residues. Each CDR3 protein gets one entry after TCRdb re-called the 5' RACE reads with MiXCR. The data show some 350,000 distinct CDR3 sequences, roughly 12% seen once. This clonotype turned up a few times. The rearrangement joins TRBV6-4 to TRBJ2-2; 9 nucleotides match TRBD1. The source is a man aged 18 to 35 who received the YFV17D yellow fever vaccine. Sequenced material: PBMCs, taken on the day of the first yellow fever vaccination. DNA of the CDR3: TGTGCCAGCAGTACCGGGACAGGGTCGGACGGGGAGCTGTTTTTT. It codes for CASSTGTGSDGELFF.